The next 11 T cell receptor beta chains were all read from a single sample in a study of glioma-infiltrating T cells after dendritic cell vaccination. Clones were read by immunoSEQ multiplex PCR, and TCRdb kept only the in-frame ones, dropping some. The repertoire holds tens of thousands of clones, 82% seen once, with 9% to 10% in the top ten. The material sequenced was blood, taken before dendritic cell vaccination. The receptors originated from a human donor with glioblastoma.

J is TRBJ2-7 and V is TRBV29-1, with D possibly TRBD2 on 6 matching bases. This CDR3 has 13 residues. Trimming stripped 6 bases from V and 3 bases from J, with 15 bases between. Germline V gene sequence: CDR1 SQVTM, CDR2 ANQGSEA. The CDR3: CSVESGTDYEQYF. In DNA form, the CDR3 reads TGCAGCGTGGAATCCGGGACTGACTACGAGCAGTACTTC.

CDR3 in amino acids: CASSPLLDSPLHF. The CDR3 nucleotides read TGTGCCAGCTCACCACTTCTCGATTCACCCCTCCACTTT. The chain couples TRBV18 to TRBJ1-6; D ambiguous. Germline-derived CDR1 and CDR2 are KGHSH and LQKENI. Trimming cost V 1 base and J 8 bases, with 6 bases left between them. This CDR3 is 13 amino acids long. Together with reference TRBV18 and TRBJ1-6, the CDR3 gives the full variable domain: NAGVMQNPRHLVRRRGQEARLRCSPMKGHSHVYWYRQLPEEGLKFMVYLQKENIIDESGMPKERFSAEFPKEGPSILRIQQVVRGDSAAYFCASSPLLDSPLHFGNGTRLTVT.

This clone is judged medium-sized. The rearrangement joins TRBV6-1 to TRBJ2-7, with 7 bases identical to TRBD1. The CDR3 runs to 13 residues. Germline values: CDR1 MNHNS, CDR2 SASEGT. Trimming at V came to 6 bases and at J to 3 bases, leaving 5 bases not matched to a gene. The CDR3 reads CASSPRDSYEQYF. CDR3 DNA: TGTGCCAGCAGCCCGAGGGACAGCTACGAGCAGTACTTC.

This chain links TRBV11-3 with TRBJ2-1, with 10 bases matching TRBD2. This CDR3 contains 17 residues. The germline gives CDR1 SGHNT, CDR2 YENEEA. J was trimmed by 5 bases and V by 1 base; bases with no gene match: 8. In DNA, the CDR3 is TGTGCCAGCAGCTTAGTCTCGAGCGGGGGGGCCGACAATGAGCAGTTCTTC. Residues: CASSLVSSGGADNEQFF.

The rearrangement joins TRBV10-2 to TRBJ2-2; D is possibly TRBD2 (7 bases). Trimming left V 3 bases short and J 3 bases short, with 20 bases between. The germline V gene encodes CDR1 WSHSY and CDR2 SAAADI. This CDR3 spans 18 amino acids. The CDR3 coding sequence is TGCGCCAGCAGTGAACCCGGCGGGGGCTGGGAGGACACCGGGGAGCTGTTTTTT. This translates into CASSEPGGGWEDTGELFF.

This rearrangement joins TRBV7-9 to TRBJ1-4, with 7 bases that match TRBD1. Germline CDR1 reads SEHNR; CDR2 reads FQNEAQ (reference sequence). V was pared by 4 bases and J by 8 bases, with 7 bases of the junction left unmatched. This CDR3 has 14 amino acids. CDR3 DNA sequence: TGTGCCAGCAGCTGGAAAGGGGGCGGGGAAAAACTGTTTTTT. It yields the protein CASSWKGGGEKLFF.

The chain combines TRBV20-1 with TRBJ1-2; 9 positions match TRBD1. The CDR3 totals 11 residues. CDR1 is DFQATT, CDR2 SNEGSKA, per germline (reference sequence). Trimming removed 5 bases from V and 8 bases from J; junction bases left unmatched: 3. This chain's CDR3 is CSAGTGRGYTF. CDR3 DNA sequence: TGCAGTGCTGGGACAGGGAGGGGCTACACCTTC.

The J gene is TRBJ2-7, the V gene TRBV6-1, with 9 bases that match TRBD1. The trim removed 6 bases at V and 4 bases at J, leaving 7 bases unmatched. Germline V gene sequence: CDR1 MNHNS, CDR2 SASEGT. The CDR3 sequence is 14 residues long. The CDR3 DNA reads TGTGCCAGCAGACCCGGGACAGGGCCTTACGAGCAGTACTTC. It encodes CASRPGTGPYEQYF.

The genes are TRBV4-1 and TRBJ1-2; the match to TRBD1 covers 7 bases. CDR1 and CDR2 from the germline V gene are MGHRA and YSYEKL. Trimming cost V 3 bases and J 4 bases; bases outside gene matches: 8. The CDR3 runs 15 residues. CDR3 coding DNA: TGCGCCAGCAGCCAGGACCCCGGGACAGTCTATGGCTACACCTTC. It encodes CASSQDPGTVYGYTF.

This clone has just a few counts. In the same sample, other DNA sequences code for this CDR3. This sequence joins TRBV19 and TRBJ1-5, with 11 bases matching TRBD1. V lost 1 base, J lost 6 bases, and 2 bases stayed unmatched. CDR3 length equals 15 residues. Germline V CDR1 and CDR2: LNHDA, SQIVND (reference sequence). The CDR3 region has the DNA TGTGCCAGTAGTATAGCCGGGACAGGGGGTCAGCCCCAGCATTTT. Protein sequence: CASSIAGTGGQPQHF.

This clone has just a few counts. V usage is TRBV27 and J usage is TRBJ1-4, with D hard to call. Trimming left V 3 bases short and J 3 bases short, with 8 bases between. This CDR3 has 14 amino acids. Germline CDR1 and CDR2: MNHEY and SMNVEV (reference sequence). CDR3 amino acids: CASSLYRPNEKLFF. Here the CDR3 DNA reads TGTGCCAGCAGTTTGTACAGACCTAATGAAAAACTGTTTTTT.